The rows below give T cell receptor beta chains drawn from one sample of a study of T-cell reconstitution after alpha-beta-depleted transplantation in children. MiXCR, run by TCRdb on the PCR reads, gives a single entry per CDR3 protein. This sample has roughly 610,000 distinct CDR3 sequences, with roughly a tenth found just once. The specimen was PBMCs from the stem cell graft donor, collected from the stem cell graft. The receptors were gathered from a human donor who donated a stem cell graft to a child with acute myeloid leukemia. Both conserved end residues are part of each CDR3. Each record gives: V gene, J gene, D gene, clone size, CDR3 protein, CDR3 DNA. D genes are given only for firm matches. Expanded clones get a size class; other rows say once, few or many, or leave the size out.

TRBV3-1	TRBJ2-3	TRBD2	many	CASSQVAGRGGHTQYF	TGTGCCAGCAGCCAGGTGGCCGGGAGGGGCGGACATACGCAGTATTTT
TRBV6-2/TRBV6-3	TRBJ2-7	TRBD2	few	CASSYGASGSDEQYF	TGTGCCAGCAGTTACGGGGCTAGCGGGAGCGACGAGCAGTACTTC
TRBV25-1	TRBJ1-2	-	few	CASSLSSGNRGYTF	TGTGCCAGCAGCCTCTCGTCAGGGAACCGGGGCTACACCTTC
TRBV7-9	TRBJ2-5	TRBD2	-	CASSLDYPGGTQYF	TGTGCCAGCAGCTTAGACTATCCGGGGGGGACCCAGTACTTC
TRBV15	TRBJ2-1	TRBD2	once	CATSSYDSTSGSNDEQFF	TGTGCCACCAGCAGTTACGATTCGACTAGCGGGAGTAACGATGAGCAGTTCTTC
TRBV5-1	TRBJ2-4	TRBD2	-	CASSLGFLAGEENIQYF	TGCGCCAGCAGCTTGGGGTTCCTAGCGGGAGAGGAAAACATTCAGTACTTC
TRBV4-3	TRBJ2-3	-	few	CASSQDFADTQYF	TGCGCCAGCAGCCAAGATTTTGCAGATACGCAGTATTTT
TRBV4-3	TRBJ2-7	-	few	CASSQGEGRSYEQYF	TGCGCCAGCAGCCAAGGGGAAGGGCGCTCCTACGAGCAGTACTTC
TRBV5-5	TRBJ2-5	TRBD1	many	CASSLGTGNQETQYF	TGTGCCAGCAGCTTGGGGACAGGGAATCAAGAGACCCAGTACTTC
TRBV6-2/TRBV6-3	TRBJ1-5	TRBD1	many	CASSYRVGQDSNQPQHF	TGTGCCAGCAGTTACCGTGTGGGACAGGATAGCAATCAGCCCCAGCATTTT
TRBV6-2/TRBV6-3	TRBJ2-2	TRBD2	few	CASSYSAGANTGELFF	TGTGCCAGCAGTTACTCTGCGGGAGCGAACACCGGGGAGCTGTTTTTT
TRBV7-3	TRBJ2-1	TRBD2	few	CASSRELAGGPFVSYNEQFF	TGTGCCAGCAGCAGAGAACTAGCGGGAGGGCCCTTCGTCTCCTACAATGAGCAGTTCTTC
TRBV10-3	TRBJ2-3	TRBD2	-	CAISLLIAGGTDTQYF	TGTGCCATCAGTCTCTTGATCGCGGGGGGCACAGATACGCAGTATTTT
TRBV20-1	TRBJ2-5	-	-	CSASLQPQETQYF	TGCAGTGCTAGTCTTCAGCCCCAAGAGACCCAGTACTTC
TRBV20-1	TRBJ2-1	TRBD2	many	CSAPLAGRELHEQFF	TGCAGTGCGCCACTAGCGGGGAGGGAGTTGCATGAGCAGTTCTTC
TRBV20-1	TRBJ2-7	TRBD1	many	CSAKVRGSSYEQYF	TGCAGTGCTAAGGTCAGGGGGAGCTCCTACGAGCAGTACTTC
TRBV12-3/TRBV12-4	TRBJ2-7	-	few	CASSLVGGAGEQYF	TGTGCCAGCAGTTTGGTAGGGGGCGCGGGAGAGCAGTACTTC
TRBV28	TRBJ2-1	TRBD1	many	CASRGQAYNEQFF	TGTGCCAGCAGGGGACAGGCCTACAATGAGCAGTTCTTC
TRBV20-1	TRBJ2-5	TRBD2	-	CSARRGSGTETQCF	TGCAGTGCTAGACGCGGGAGTGGAACAGAGACCCAGTGCTTC
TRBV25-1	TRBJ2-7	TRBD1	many	CASSPPGQSYEQYF	TGTGCCAGCAGTCCTCCGGGACAGTCCTACGAGCAGTACTTC
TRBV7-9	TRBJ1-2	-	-	CASSSNGGNGYTF	TGTGCCAGCAGCTCGAACGGGGGGAATGGCTACACCTTC
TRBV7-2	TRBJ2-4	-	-	CASSSDYQNIQYF	TGTGCCAGCAGCTCGGACTACCAAAACATTCAGTACTTC
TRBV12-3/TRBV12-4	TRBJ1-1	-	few	CASGRGARNTEAFF	TGTGCCAGCGGCCGGGGGGCGCGGAACACTGAAGCTTTCTTT
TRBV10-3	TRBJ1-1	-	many	CAIRIQGGTEAFF	TGTGCCATCAGAATACAGGGAGGCACTGAAGCTTTCTTT
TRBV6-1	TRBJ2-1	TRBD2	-	CASRIELAPSYNEQFF	TGTGCCAGCAGGATCGAACTAGCGCCCTCCTACAATGAGCAGTTCTTC
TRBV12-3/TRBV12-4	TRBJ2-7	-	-	CASSRTVNEQYF	TGTGCCAGCAGCAGGACAGTAAACGAGCAGTACTTC
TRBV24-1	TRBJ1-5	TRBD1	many	CATSAAGTVGNQPQHF	TGTGCCACCAGTGCGGCCGGGACAGTAGGCAATCAGCCCCAGCATTTT
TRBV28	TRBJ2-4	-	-	CASSPESIAKYIQYF	TGTGCCAGCAGTCCAGAGTCGATAGCGAAGTACATTCAGTACTTC
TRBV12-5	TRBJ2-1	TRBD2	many	CASGLGGLGVSEQFF	TGTGCTAGTGGTTTGGGGGGACTAGGCGTGAGTGAGCAGTTCTTC
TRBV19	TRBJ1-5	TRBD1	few	CASSKSSSTGVGNQPQHF	TGTGCCAGTAGTAAGAGTTCTTCGACAGGGGTGGGCAATCAGCCCCAGCATTTT
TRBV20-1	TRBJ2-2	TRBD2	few	CSARDRSSGITTGELFF	TGCAGTGCTAGAGATAGATCTAGCGGGATTACCACCGGGGAGCTGTTTTTT
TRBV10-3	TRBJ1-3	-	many	CATSTGSGNTIYF	TGTGCCACTTCGACAGGCTCTGGAAACACCATATATTTT
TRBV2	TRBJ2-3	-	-	CAWGTDTQYF	TGTGCCTGGGGGACAGATACGCAGTATTTT